This entry lists 17 T cell receptor beta chains sequenced from one sample in a study of OX40 agonist ivuxolimab in advanced cancers. Data came from immunoSEQ multiplex PCR; TCRdb stores just in-frame clones and leaves some out. This sample carries 50,000 to 75,000 clones, 80% to 90% of them seen once, and the ten largest clones take about 13%. This specimen was CD4+ or CD8+ T cells sorted from blood, taken in a trial of the OX40 agonist ivuxolimab. These receptors all come from an adult with an advanced solid tumor such as melanoma, head and neck, liver or kidney cancer.

V is TRBV5-4 and J is TRBJ1-6, with TRBD1 as a possible D gene (5 bases). Trimming took 0 bases from V and 7 from J, leaving 5 bases between them. The germline gives CDR1 SGHNT, CDR2 YYREEE (reference sequence). The CDR3 runs to 13 residues. CDR3 amino acids: CASSLGQNSPLHF. The CDR3 coding sequence is TGTGCCAGCAGCTTGGGACAGAATTCACCCCTCCACTTT.

V is TRBV11-2 and J is TRBJ1-1; the D gene is possibly TRBD1 (6 bases). This CDR3 region has 16 residues. The germline V gene encodes CDR1 SGHAT and CDR2 FQNNGV. Trimming shortened V by 6 bases and J by 2 bases, and 19 bases separated the two germline ends. CDR3 nucleotide sequence: TGTGCCAGCAGATTAATGCCTCGGGGGCGTAACACTGAAGCTTTCTTT. Its protein product is CASRLMPRGRNTEAFF.

This rearrangement joins TRBV10-1 to TRBJ2-1; 7 bases line up with TRBD2. This CDR3 contains 14 residues. J lost 8 bases, V lost 3 bases, and 7 bases had no gene match. Germline V gene lookup returns CDR1 WNHNN and CDR2 SYGVQD (reference sequence). CDR3 region: CASSDGGGWDEQFF. The CDR3 region has the DNA TGCGCCAGCAGTGATGGCGGGGGATGGGATGAGCAGTTCTTC.

V usage is TRBV19 and J usage is TRBJ2-3; 10 nucleotides align to TRBD2. Germline CDR1 LNHDA, CDR2 SQIVND (reference sequence). J gave up 3 bases and V 5 bases, and 8 bases lay outside the gene matches. The CDR3 is 16 amino acids. For the CDR3, the DNA is TGTGCCAGTAGTGCCGGACTAGCGGTGGGGACAGATACGCAGTATTTT. Encoded protein: CASSAGLAVGTDTQYF.

The rearrangement links TRBV7-9 to TRBJ2-7; TRBD2 aligns across 10 bases. There are 12 residues in the CDR3. V dropped 11 bases and J dropped 2; count of bases not matched to a gene: 3. In germline, CDR1 is SEHNR, CDR2 FQNEAQ (reference sequence). The CDR3 loop reads CAVAGGAYEQYF. In nucleotides, the CDR3 is TGTGCCGTAGCGGGGGGCGCCTACGAGCAGTACTTC.

V gene TRBV6-1 combines with J gene TRBJ2-2, with D possibly being TRBD2 (6 bases). This CDR3 comprises 12 residues. Trimming pared 8 bases from V and 6 bases from J, leaving 10 bases between. Germline-derived CDR1 and CDR2 are MNHNS and SASEGT. The CDR3 nucleotides read TGTGCCAGCTGGGGGGTGCCCGGGGAGCTGTTTTTT. Protein: CASWGVPGELFF.

As concerns this clone: A much bigger clone sits one base away, suggesting this may be a read error. This chain connects TRBV10-1 to TRBJ2-2; D is ambiguous. Per germline, CDR1 WNHNN and CDR2 SYGVQD (reference sequence). V dropped 2 bases and J dropped 5 bases, with 3 bases sitting between them. The CDR3 contains 12 residues. Written as DNA, the CDR3 is TGCGCCAGCAGTGAGGGGACCGGGGAGCTGTTTTTT. It encodes CASSEGTGELFF.

This chain links TRBV28 with TRBJ1-5; 8 positions agree with TRBD1. Germline V gene data show CDR1 as MDHEN and CDR2 as SYDVKM. The J segment lost 7 bases and the V segment lost 6 bases, leaving 8 bases of the junction unmatched. CDR3 size: 14 residues. The CDR3: CASSSQGARQPQHF. The CDR3 nucleotides read TGTGCCAGCAGCTCGCAGGGGGCGAGGCAGCCCCAGCATTTT.

This chain links TRBV30 with TRBJ2-5, with D possibly matching TRBD2 (6 bases). The V gene's germline CDR1 is GTSNPN and CDR2 SVGIG (reference sequence). Trimming took 7 bases from V and 2 from J, leaving 14 bases between them. The CDR3 covers 13 residues. CDR3 amino acids: CAFLVGGQETQYF. DNA for the CDR3: TGTGCCTTCCTAGTTGGGGGGCAAGAGACCCAGTACTTC.

This clone appeared a single time. J is TRBJ2-7 and V is TRBV9, with 7 bases fitting TRBD2. J lost 2 bases, V lost 0 bases, and 2 bases had no gene match. Germline values: CDR1 SGDLS, CDR2 YYNGEE. This CDR3 contains 14 residues. The CDR3 loop reads CASSVGGGAYEQYF. The CDR3 coding sequence is TGTGCCAGCAGCGTAGGGGGAGGGGCCTACGAGCAGTACTTC.

This chain uses TRBV7-9 with TRBJ2-7; 8 positions agree with TRBD1. This CDR3 is built from 14 residues. Germline V lookup: CDR1 SEHNR, CDR2 FQNEAQ (reference sequence). With V trimmed by 2 bases and J by 4 bases, 4 bases remained unmatched. CDR3 in amino acids: CASSLPGQVYEQYF. CDR3 in DNA: TGTGCCAGCAGCTTACCGGGACAGGTATACGAGCAGTACTTC.

CDR3 region: CASTLGRNEQFF. The DNA for the CDR3 is TGTGCCAGTACCCTAGGAAGGAATGAGCAGTTCTTC. The chain is built from TRBV19 and TRBJ2-1; D gene uncertain. Germline CDR1 reads LNHDA; CDR2 reads SQIVND (reference sequence). The germline V and J ends were trimmed by 7 bases and 7 bases, with 11 bases remaining between them. The CDR3 loop spans 12 amino acids.

CDR3 in DNA: TGTGCCAGCAGCTTACAGACTGTGCAAGAGCAGTACTTC. Its protein is CASSLQTVQEQYF. The gene calls are TRBV7-8 and TRBJ2-7; D is ambiguous. CDR1 is SGHVS and CDR2 is FQNEAQ in the germline V gene. V was clipped by 2 bases and J by 7 bases, with 12 bases between them. The CDR3 totals 13 residues.

This sequence joins TRBV5-1 and TRBJ2-1; 12 bases agree with TRBD2. V lost 4 bases to trimming and J lost 4 bases; unmatched junction nucleotides: 6. The CDR3 is 16 amino acids. The germline V gene encodes CDR1 SGHRS and CDR2 YFSETQ. The CDR3 here is CASSGLAGIGYNEQFF. The CDR3 bases are TGCGCCAGCAGCGGACTAGCGGGAATCGGTTACAATGAGCAGTTCTTC.

The table lists this clone with a count of one. The V and J genes are TRBV19 and TRBJ2-5, with unresolved D. Germline lookup yields CDR1 LNHDA and CDR2 SQIVND (reference sequence). V lost 3 bases, J lost 1 base, and 9 bases lay in between. This CDR3 region has 14 residues. CDR3 DNA: TGTGCCAGTAGTATTATGGCTAGCCAAGAGACCCAGTACTTC. It yields the protein CASSIMASQETQYF.

The chain recombines TRBV19 with TRBJ1-1; 8 bases agree with TRBD1. V dropped 7 bases and J dropped 1; count of bases not matched to a gene: 8. The CDR3 has 15 amino acids. Germline CDR1 reads LNHDA; CDR2 reads SQIVND (reference sequence). CDR3 in amino acids: CASTMDRAGNTEAFF. The DNA for the CDR3 is TGTGCCAGTACCATGGACAGGGCCGGGAACACTGAAGCTTTCTTT.

The chain links TRBV4-1 to TRBJ2-7; D remains ambiguous. The CDR3 spans 15 residues. Germline V gene sequence: CDR1 MGHRA, CDR2 YSYEKL. V dropped 1 base and J dropped 4 bases, with 14 bases sitting between them. In nucleotides, the CDR3 is TGCGCCAGCAGCCAAGTATTAGCAGAGGAGTACGAGCAGTACTTC. It yields the protein CASSQVLAEEYEQYF.